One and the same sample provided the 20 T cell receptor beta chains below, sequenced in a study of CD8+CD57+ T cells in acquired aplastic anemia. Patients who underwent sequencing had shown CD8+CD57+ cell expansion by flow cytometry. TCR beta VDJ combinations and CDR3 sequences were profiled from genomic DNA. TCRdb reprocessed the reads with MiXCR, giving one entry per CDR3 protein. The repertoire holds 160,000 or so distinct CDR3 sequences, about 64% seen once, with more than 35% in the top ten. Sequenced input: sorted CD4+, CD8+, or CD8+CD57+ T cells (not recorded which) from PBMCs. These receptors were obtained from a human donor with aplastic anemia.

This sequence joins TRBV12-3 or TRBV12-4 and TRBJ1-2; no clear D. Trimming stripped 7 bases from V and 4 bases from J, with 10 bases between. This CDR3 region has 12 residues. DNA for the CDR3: TGTGCCAGCACCCTCCCCCCCTATGGCTACACCTTC. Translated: CASTLPPYGYTF.

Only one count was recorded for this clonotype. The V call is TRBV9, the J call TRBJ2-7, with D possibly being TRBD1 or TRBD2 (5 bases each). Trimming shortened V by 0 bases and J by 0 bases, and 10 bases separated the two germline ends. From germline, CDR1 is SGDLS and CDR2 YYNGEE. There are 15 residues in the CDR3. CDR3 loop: CASSVAPGSSYEQYF. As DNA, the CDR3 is TGTGCCAGCAGCGTAGCCCCAGGGAGCTCCTACGAGCAGTACTTC.

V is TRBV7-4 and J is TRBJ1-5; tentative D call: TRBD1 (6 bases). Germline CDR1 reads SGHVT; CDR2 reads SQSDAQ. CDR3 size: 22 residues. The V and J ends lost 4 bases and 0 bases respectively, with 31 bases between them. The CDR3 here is CASSSRQAGGPGLPYSNQPQHF. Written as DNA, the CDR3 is TGTGCCAGCAGCTCCCGACAGGCTGGGGGGCCCGGCCTCCCATATAGCAATCAGCCCCAGCATTTT.

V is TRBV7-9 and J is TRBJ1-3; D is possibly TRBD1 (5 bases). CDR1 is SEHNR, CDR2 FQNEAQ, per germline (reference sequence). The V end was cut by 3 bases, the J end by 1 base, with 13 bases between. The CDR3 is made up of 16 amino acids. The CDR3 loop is CASSFRSRVSGNTIYF. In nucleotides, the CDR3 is TGTGCCAGCAGCTTTAGGAGCAGGGTATCTGGAAACACCATATATTTT.

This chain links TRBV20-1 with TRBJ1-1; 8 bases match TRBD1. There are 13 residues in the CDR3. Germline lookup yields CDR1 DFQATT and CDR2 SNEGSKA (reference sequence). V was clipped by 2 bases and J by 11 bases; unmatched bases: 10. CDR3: CSARRQGIGMAFF. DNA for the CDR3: TGCAGTGCTAGACGACAGGGGATTGGTATGGCTTTCTTT.

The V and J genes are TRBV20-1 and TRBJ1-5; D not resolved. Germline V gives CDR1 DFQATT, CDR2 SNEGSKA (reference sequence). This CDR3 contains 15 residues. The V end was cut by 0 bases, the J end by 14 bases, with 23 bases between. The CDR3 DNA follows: TGCAGTGCTAGAGATGCTCGGGCGGGAGAAGCTCTCGAGCATTTT. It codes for CSARDARAGEALEHF.

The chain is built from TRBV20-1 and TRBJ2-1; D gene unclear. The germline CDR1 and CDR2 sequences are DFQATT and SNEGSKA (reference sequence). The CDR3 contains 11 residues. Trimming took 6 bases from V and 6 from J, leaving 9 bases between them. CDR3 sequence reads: CSAEAGNEQFF. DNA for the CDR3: TGCAGTGCCGAGGCAGGCAATGAGCAGTTCTTC.

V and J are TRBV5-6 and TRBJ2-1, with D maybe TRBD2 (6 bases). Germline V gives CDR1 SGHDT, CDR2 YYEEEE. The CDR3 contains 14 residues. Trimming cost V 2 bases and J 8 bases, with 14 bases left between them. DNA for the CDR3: TGTGCCAGCAGCTTCGAACTAGCTCGGGATGAGCAGTTCTTC. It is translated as CASSFELARDEQFF.

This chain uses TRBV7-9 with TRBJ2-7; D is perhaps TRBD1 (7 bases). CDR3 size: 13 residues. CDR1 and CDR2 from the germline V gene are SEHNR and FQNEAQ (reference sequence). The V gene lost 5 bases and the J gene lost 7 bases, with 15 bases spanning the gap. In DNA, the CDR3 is TGTGCCAGCAGCCCCTCAGGGGGGAGGGAGCAGTACTTC. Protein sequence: CASSPSGGREQYF.

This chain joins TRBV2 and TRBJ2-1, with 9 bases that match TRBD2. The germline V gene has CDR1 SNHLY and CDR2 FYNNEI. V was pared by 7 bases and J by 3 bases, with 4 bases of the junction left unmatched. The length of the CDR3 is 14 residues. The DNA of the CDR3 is TGTGCCAGCAAGACTAGCGGAAACTACAATGAGCAGTTCTTC. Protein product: CASKTSGNYNEQFF.

The CDR3 region is CASSVVAGTYNEQFF. CDR3 sequence (DNA): TGTGCCAGCAGCGTAGTAGCGGGGACTTACAATGAGCAGTTCTTC. The V call is TRBV9, the J call TRBJ2-1; TRBD2 aligns across 8 bases. J was trimmed by 4 bases and V by 0 bases; bases with no gene match: 3. Germline CDR1 and CDR2: SGDLS and YYNGEE. This CDR3 is built from 15 residues.

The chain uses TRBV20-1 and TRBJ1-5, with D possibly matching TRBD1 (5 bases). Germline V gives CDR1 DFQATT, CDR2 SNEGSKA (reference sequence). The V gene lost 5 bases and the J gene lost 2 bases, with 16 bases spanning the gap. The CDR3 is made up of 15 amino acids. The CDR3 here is CSAGALAAGNQPQHF. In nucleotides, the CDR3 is TGCAGTGCTGGGGCCCTAGCGGCAGGCAATCAGCCCCAGCATTTT.

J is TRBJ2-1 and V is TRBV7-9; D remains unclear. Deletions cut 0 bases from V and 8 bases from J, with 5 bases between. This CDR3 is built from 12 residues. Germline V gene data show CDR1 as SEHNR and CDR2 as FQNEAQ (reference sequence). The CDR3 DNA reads TGTGCCAGCAGCTTAGCGTCGGATGAGCAGTTCTTC. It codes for CASSLASDEQFF.

CDR3 sequence reads: CASSFSGQGAYEQYF. DNA for the CDR3: TGTGCCAGCAGCTTTAGTGGGCAGGGGGCCTACGAGCAGTACTTC. The chain combines TRBV7-2 with TRBJ2-7; TRBD1 matches 7 bases. Germline trimming cut 3 bases from V and 2 bases from J; bases unmatched to any gene: 7. Germline V gene data show CDR1 as SGHTA and CDR2 as FQGNSA. The CDR3 sequence is 15 residues long. Together with reference TRBV7-2 and TRBJ2-7, the CDR3 gives the full variable domain: GAGVSQSPSNKVTEKGKDVELRCDPISGHTALYWYRQSLGQGLEFLIYFQGNSAPDKSGLPSDRFSAERTGGSVSTLTIQRTQQEDSAVYLCASSFSGQGAYEQYFGPGTRLTVT.

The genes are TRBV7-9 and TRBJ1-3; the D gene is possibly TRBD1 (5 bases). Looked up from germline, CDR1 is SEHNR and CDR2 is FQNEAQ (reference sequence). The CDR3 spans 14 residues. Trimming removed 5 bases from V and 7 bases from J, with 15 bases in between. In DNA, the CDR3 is TGTGCCAGCAGCCAAAGCGGGGGGAGGAACACCATATATTTT. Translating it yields CASSQSGGRNTIYF.

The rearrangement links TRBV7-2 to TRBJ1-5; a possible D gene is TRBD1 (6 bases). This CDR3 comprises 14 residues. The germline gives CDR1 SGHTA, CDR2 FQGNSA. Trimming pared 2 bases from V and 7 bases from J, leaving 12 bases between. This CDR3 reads CASSLRGGWQPQHF. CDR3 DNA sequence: TGTGCCAGCAGCTTAAGGGGGGGCTGGCAGCCCCAGCATTTT.

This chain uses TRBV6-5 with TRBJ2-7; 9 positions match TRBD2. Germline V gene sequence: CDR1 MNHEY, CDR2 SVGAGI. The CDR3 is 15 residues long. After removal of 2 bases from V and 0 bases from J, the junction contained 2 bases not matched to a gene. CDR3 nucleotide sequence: TGTGCCAGCAGTTACATTAGCGGGGGCTCCTACGAGCAGTACTTC. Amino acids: CASSYISGGSYEQYF.

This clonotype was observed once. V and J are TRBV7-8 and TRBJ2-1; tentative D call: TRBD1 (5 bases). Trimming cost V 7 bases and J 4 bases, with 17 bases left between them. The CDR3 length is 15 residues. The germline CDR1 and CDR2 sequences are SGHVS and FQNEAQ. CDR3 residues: CASTEQETLYNEQFF. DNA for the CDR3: TGTGCCAGCACCGAACAGGAGACGCTTTACAATGAGCAGTTCTTC.

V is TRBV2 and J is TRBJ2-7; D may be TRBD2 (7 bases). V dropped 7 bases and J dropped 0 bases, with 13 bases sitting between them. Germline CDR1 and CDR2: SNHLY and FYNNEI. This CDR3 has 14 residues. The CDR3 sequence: CASMAGAYSYEQYF. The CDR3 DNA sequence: TGTGCCAGCATGGCGGGGGCCTACTCCTACGAGCAGTACTTC.

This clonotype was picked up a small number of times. CDR3 DNA: TGCAGTGCTAGAGCCGACTCAGGGTCACGCACTGAAGCTTTCTTT. Encoded protein: CSARADSGSRTEAFF. The V call is TRBV20-1, the J call TRBJ1-1; weak D call: TRBD1 (5 bases). V lost 1 base and J 4 bases, leaving 16 bases between the germline ends. The CDR3 totals 15 residues. Per the germline V gene, CDR1 is DFQATT and CDR2 is SNEGSKA (reference sequence).